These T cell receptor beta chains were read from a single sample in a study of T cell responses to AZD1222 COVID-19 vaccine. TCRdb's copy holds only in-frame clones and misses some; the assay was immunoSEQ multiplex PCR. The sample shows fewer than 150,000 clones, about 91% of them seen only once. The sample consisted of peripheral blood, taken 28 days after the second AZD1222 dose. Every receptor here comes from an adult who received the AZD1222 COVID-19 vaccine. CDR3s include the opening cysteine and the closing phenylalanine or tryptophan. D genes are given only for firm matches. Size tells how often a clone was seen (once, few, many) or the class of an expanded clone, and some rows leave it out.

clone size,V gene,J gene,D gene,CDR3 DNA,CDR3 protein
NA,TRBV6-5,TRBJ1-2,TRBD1,TGTGCCAGCAGTATCGTCCGGGACAGGGCGGATGGCTACACCTTC,CASSIVRDRADGYTF
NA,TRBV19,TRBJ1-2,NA,TGTGCCAGTAGTGGGCGAGTACCTAACTATGGCTACACCTTC,CASSGRVPNYGYTF
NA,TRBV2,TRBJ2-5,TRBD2,TGTGCCAGCAGTGGGGGCGAAGCGGGAAAAGAGACCCAGTACTTC,CASSGGEAGKETQYF
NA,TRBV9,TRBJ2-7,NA,TGTGCCAGCAGCCCCTCGACACTCTTCTACGAGCAGTACTTC,CASSPSTLFYEQYF
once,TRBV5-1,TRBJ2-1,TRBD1,TGCGCCAGCGGACGGGACAGGGCGAATGAGCAGTTCTTC,CASGRDRANEQFF
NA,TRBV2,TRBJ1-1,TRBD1,TGTGCCAGCAGGGACAGGGGGTTGAACACTGAAGCTTTCTTT,CASRDRGLNTEAFF
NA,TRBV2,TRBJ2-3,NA,TGTGCCAGCAGAGGACCTCGGTACACAGATACGCAGTATTTT,CASRGPRYTDTQYF
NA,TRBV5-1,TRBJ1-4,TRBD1,TGCGCCAGCAGCCGCGACAGGGCAACTAATGAAAAACTGTTTTTT,CASSRDRATNEKLFF
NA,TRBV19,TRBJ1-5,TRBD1,TGTGCCAGTAAACGGGGCACAGGGGGCACCCCAAAGGGGAATCAGCCCCAGCATTTT,CASKRGTGGTPKGNQPQHF
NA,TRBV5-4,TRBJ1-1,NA,TGTGCCAGCAGCTTGGAGGGTGGTCCCGAAAAAGCTTTCTTT,CASSLEGGPEKAFF
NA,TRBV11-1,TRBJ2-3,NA,TGTGCCAGCAGCCCGGCCCCCACAGATACGCAGTATTTT,CASSPAPTDTQYF
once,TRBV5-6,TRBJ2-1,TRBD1,TGTGCCAGCAGCTTCCTTGACAGGGCGCCATACAATGAGCAGTTCTTC,CASSFLDRAPYNEQFF
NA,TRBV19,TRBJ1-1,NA,TGTGCCAGTAGTCCACGAATGGAGGGCACTGAAGCTTTCTTT,CASSPRMEGTEAFF
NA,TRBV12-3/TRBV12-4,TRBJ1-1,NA,TGTGCCAGCAGCCGCCGAGACAGGACTGAAGCTTTCTTT,CASSRRDRTEAFF
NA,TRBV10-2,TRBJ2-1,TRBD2,TGCGCCAGCAGTGGGACTAGCGGGAGCTCCTACAATGAGCAGTTCTTC,CASSGTSGSSYNEQFF
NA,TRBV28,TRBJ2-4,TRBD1,TGTGCCAGCAGCCCTCAGGGGGTAGCCAAAAACATTCAGTACTTC,CASSPQGVAKNIQYF
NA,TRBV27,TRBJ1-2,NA,TGTGCCAGCAGTATGGGGACACTCTATGGCTACACCTTC,CASSMGTLYGYTF
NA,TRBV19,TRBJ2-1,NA,TGTGCCAGTAGTGAACTCAACCGGGCCAATGAGCAGTTCTTC,CASSELNRANEQFF
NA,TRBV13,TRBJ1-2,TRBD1,TGTGCCAGCAGCTACCAGGGGGGCGGCTACACCTTC,CASSYQGGGYTF
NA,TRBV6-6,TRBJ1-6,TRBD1,TGTGCCAGCAGCCCGACAGGGGGCCATTCACCCCTCCACTTT,CASSPTGGHSPLHF
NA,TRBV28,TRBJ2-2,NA,TGTGCCAGCAGTTTACGTGAGGCCGGGGAGCTGTTTTTT,CASSLREAGELFF
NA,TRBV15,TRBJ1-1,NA,TGTGCCACCAGCAGTCGGGCAATCGCTGAAGCTTTCTTT,CATSSRAIAEAFF
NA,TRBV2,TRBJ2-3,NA,TGTGCCAGCACGGGACCGAGCACAGATACGCAGTATTTT,CASTGPSTDTQYF
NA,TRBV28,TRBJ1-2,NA,TGTGCCAGCACCCCGGACGGACGCGGCTACACCTTC,CASTPDGRGYTF
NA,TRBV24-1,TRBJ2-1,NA,TGTGCCACCAGTCCTCGGGTGGATTCCTACAATGAGCAGTTCTTC,CATSPRVDSYNEQFF
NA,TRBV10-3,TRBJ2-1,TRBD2,TGTGCCATCAGGCCCGGGACTAGCGGGAGTGAGGGAGTGCAGTTCTTC,CAIRPGTSGSEGVQFF
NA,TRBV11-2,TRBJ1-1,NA,TGTGCCAGCGCGATAGCAGCGAACACTGAAGCTTTCTTT,CASAIAANTEAFF
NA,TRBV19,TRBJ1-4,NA,TGTGCCAGTAGTATAGAAGGGCTTAATGAAAAACTGTTTTTT,CASSIEGLNEKLFF
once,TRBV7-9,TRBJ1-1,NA,TGTGCCAGCAGCAACTCCAACGGGCCCTACACTGAAGCTTTCTTT,CASSNSNGPYTEAFF
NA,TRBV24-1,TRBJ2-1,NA,TGTGCCACCAGTGATCCTAGGGGTGAGCAGTTCTTC,CATSDPRGEQFF
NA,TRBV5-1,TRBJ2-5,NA,TGCGCCAGCAGCGAAGGGGGTTCGGCCGAGACCCAGTACTTC,CASSEGGSAETQYF
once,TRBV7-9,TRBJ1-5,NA,TGTGCCAGCAGCCCCGACCAGAGCAATCAGCCCCAGCATTTT,CASSPDQSNQPQHF
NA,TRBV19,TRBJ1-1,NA,TGTGCCAGTGTTCCCCACGGGGACCCAGGGTGGGGTGCTGAAGCTTTCTTT,CASVPHGDPGWGAEAFF
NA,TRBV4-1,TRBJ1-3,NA,TGCGCCAGCAGCCAAGATCTCGGAATGGGGCCGAGGACTGGAAACACCATATATTTT,CASSQDLGMGPRTGNTIYF
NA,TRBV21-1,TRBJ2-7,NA,TGTGCCAGCAGCAAAGATACATACTCCTACGAGCAGTACTTC,CASSKDTYSYEQYF
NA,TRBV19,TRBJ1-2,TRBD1,TGTGCCAGTAGTTCAGGCGGACAGGGATCCTACTATGGCTACACCTTC,CASSSGGQGSYYGYTF
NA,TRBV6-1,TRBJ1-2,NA,TGTGCCAGCAGTGAAGAGGTCTGGGGGCTTAGCTATGGCTACACCTTC,CASSEEVWGLSYGYTF
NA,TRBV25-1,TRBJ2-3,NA,TGTGCCAGCAGTGATACACCCCGGGACCTCACAGATACGCAGTATTTT,CASSDTPRDLTDTQYF
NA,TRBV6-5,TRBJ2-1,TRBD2,TGTGCCAGCAGTTACGGACTAGCGGGAGCGGCGTTCTTC,CASSYGLAGAAFF
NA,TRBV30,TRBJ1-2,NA,TGTGCCTGGAGTGTACGGGGGTTTAATGGCTACACCTTC,CAWSVRGFNGYTF
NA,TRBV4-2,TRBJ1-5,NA,TGTGCCAGCAGCCAAGACAGGGGCCAGCCCCAGCATTTT,CASSQDRGQPQHF
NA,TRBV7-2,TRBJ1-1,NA,TGTGCCAGCAGCTTGCAGAGGACTGAAGCTTTCTTT,CASSLQRTEAFF